This TCR beta chain originates from a study of blood T cell repertoires in COVID-19. Across the study: Whether acute or convalescent, the COVID-19 samples came from the United States, Italy and Spain. Sources were T cells, B-cell-depleted T cells, or PBMCs; the material itself was cDNA or gDNA.

Trimming shortened V by 4 bases and J by 1 base, and 8 bases separated the two germline ends. The CDR3 covers 13 residues. The V gene's germline CDR1 is SGHNT and CDR2 YYREEE (reference sequence). As processed by the authors: Reference gene primers were amplified, and this amplification served to estimate nucleated cell counts. TCRdb's table, derived via immunoSEQ multiplex PCR, lists solely in-frame clones and lacks some. V, J and clone size derive from that table, while D and trimming were established from the DNA sequence. The sample lists 100,000 or so clones, more than 85% occurring once. V and J are TRBV5-4 and TRBJ1-2, with D possibly matching TRBD1 (5 bases). The sequenced sample consisted of peripheral blood. This TCR was sampled from a man under 40 in a cohort sampled during active COVID-19. The DNA for the CDR3 is TGTGCCAGCAGCGTAGACAGTAACTATGGCTACACCTTC. Translated: CASSVDSNYGYTF. Variable domain in full (rest from reference TRBV5-4 and TRBJ1-2): ETGVTQSPTHLIKTRGQQVTLRCSSQSGHNTVSWYQQALGQGPQFIFQYYREEENGRGNFPPRFSGLQFPNYSSELNVNALELDDSALYLCASSVDSNYGYTFGSGTRLTVV.